What follows is one T cell receptor (beta chain) and its context. The antigen remains unidentified. There are 15 residues in the CDR3. The V gene end was trimmed by 2 bases and the J gene end by 0 bases; junction bases not matched to a gene: 3. Germline CDR1 reads LNHDA; CDR2 reads SQIVND (reference sequence). This specimen belongs to a study of shared clonotypes between healthy human individuals. Study overall: Researchers drew samples from two women and a few men aged 18 to 49. Study findings and constraints: Sorted-subset samples were not fully sequenced, rarefaction indicated. Among the subsets, naive ones generally showed larger estimated richness than memory ones.

Investigators spread the genomic DNA of each subset evenly over several immunoSEQ plates. The protocol was immunoSEQ multiplex PCR, while the TCRdb copy is restricted to in-frame clones and leaves out a portion. This sample yields roughly 2,500,000 clones, of which over 85% are seen a single time; 0.36% belongs to the top ten. The clonotype was recovered from a man between 18 and 29 years old in good health. Some clones in this sample may be carry-over from other donors' samples. Source material: naive CD4+ T cells from PBMCs. The sample's subset: CD45RA+ positively selected. This sequence joins TRBV19 and TRBJ2-7; 8 bases match TRBD2. CDR3 sequence (DNA): TGTGCCAGTAGTATATTGAGCGGGGGCTCCTACGAGCAGTACTTC. Its protein product is CASSILSGGSYEQYF.